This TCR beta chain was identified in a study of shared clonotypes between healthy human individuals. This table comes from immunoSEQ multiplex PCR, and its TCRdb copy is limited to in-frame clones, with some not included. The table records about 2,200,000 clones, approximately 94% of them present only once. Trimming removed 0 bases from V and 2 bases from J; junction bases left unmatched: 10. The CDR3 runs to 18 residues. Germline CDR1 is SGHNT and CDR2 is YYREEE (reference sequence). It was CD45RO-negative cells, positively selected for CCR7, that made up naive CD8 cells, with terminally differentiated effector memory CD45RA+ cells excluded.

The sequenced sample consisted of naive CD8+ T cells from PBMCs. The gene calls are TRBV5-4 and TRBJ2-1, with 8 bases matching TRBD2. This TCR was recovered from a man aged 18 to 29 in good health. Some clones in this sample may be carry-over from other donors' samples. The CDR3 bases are TGTGCCAGCAGCTTGGATACACAGGCTAGCGGGCCCTACAATGAGCAGTTCTTC. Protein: CASSLDTQASGPYNEQFF.